A selection of T cell receptor beta chains follows, all from one sample in a study of T cell changes during pregnancy in multiple sclerosis. Assay used: immunoSEQ multiplex PCR; TCRdb lists only in-frame clones, some missing. The table lists roughly 15,000 clones, just over 85% of them singletons, with over 15% in the top ten. Sample: CD8+ T cells from peripheral blood mononuclear cells, taken in the first trimester of pregnancy. The receptor set was obtained from a female donor with multiple sclerosis, enrolled in a pregnancy study. Each CDR3 is given with its conserved first and last residue. The D gene is left open where the match is weak. Some rows mark clone size as missing; the rest say once, few, many or name a class of expanded clone.

D gene	CDR3 length	clone size	V gene	J gene	CDR3 protein	CDR3 DNA
TRBD1	16	NA	TRBV28	TRBJ2-2	CASSSGQASWAGELFF	TGTGCCAGCAGCTCGGGACAGGCCTCATGGGCCGGGGAGCTGTTTTTT
NA	14	NA	TRBV6-5	TRBJ1-5	CASSQQGKGQPQHF	TGTGCCAGCAGTCAACAGGGCAAGGGGCAGCCCCAGCATTTT
NA	13	once	TRBV5-6	TRBJ2-1	CASSYTNYNEQFF	TGTGCCAGCAGCTACACGAACTACAATGAGCAGTTCTTC
NA	14	NA	TRBV7-9	TRBJ2-5	CASSSGLAGETQYF	TGTGCCAGCAGCTCGGGTCTAGCTGGAGAGACCCAGTACTTC
NA	16	NA	TRBV9	TRBJ1-3	CASSVDGGFSGNTIYF	TGTGCCAGCAGCGTAGACGGAGGCTTCTCTGGAAACACCATATATTTT
NA	15	once	TRBV11-2	TRBJ2-7	CASSLLSRKGSEQYF	TGTGCCAGCAGCTTGTTGTCGCGGAAAGGAAGCGAGCAGTACTTC
NA	14	once	TRBV28	TRBJ1-5	CASSFNIAGWPQHF	TGTGCCAGCAGTTTTAATATAGCGGGATGGCCCCAGCATTTT
NA	14	NA	TRBV2	TRBJ2-7	CASSESKGVPEQYF	TGTGCCAGCAGTGAAAGTAAAGGGGTCCCCGAGCAGTACTTC
TRBD2	15	NA	TRBV6-4	TRBJ2-1	CASSERGGSYNEQFF	TGTGCCAGCAGTGAGCGGGGGGGCTCCTACAATGAGCAGTTCTTC
NA	13	NA	TRBV10-3	TRBJ1-1	CAITELGGTEAFF	TGTGCCATCACGGAGTTGGGGGGCACTGAAGCTTTCTTT
TRBD1	11	few	TRBV13	TRBJ2-1	CASSSQGTQFF	TGTGCCAGCAGCTCACAGGGGACGCAGTTCTTC
TRBD1	15	few	TRBV30	TRBJ1-4	CAWGGSGTGAEKLFF	TGTGCCTGGGGAGGATCCGGGACAGGGGCCGAAAAACTGTTTTTT
NA	15	medium-sized	TRBV15	TRBJ2-3	CATSPKSPSIDTQYF	TGTGCCACCAGCCCCAAAAGCCCCTCGATAGATACGCAGTATTTT
TRBD1	16	NA	TRBV19	TRBJ1-1	CASSIEYGRGLPEAFF	TGTGCCAGTAGTATAGAGTATGGCAGGGGGCTCCCTGAAGCTTTCTTT
TRBD1	18	NA	TRBV2	TRBJ2-3	CASRAPPTGERDTDTQYF	TGTGCCAGCAGGGCCCCCCCTACAGGGGAAAGGGACACAGATACGCAGTATTTT
TRBD2	16	once	TRBV9	TRBJ2-3	CASSVDSGGLTDTQYF	TGTGCCAGCAGCGTAGACAGCGGGGGGTTAACAGATACGCAGTATTTT
NA	15	NA	TRBV28	TRBJ2-2	CASSFGPVNTGELFF	TGTGCCAGCAGTTTTGGTCCGGTAAACACCGGGGAGCTGTTTTTT
TRBD2	17	NA	TRBV15	TRBJ2-2	CATSIDVGGPYTGELFF	TGTGCCACCAGCATCGACGTGGGAGGGCCATACACCGGGGAGCTGTTTTTT
TRBD1	18	NA	TRBV9	TRBJ1-1	CASSVGSGTGKVSTEAFF	TGTGCCAGCAGCGTCGGCTCCGGGACAGGAAAAGTTAGCACTGAAGCTTTCTTT
TRBD1	15	NA	TRBV7-9	TRBJ1-2	CASSLGEGQPYGYTF	TGTGCCAGCAGCCTAGGTGAGGGACAGCCTTATGGCTACACCTTC
TRBD2	14	NA	TRBV6-5	TRBJ2-1	CASSIAGGIYEQFF	TGTGCCAGCAGTATAGCGGGAGGGATCTATGAGCAGTTCTTC
NA	16	NA	TRBV6-5	TRBJ2-1	CASSYDFVGSRNEQFF	TGTGCCAGCAGTTACGACTTCGTCGGGAGTCGGAATGAGCAGTTCTTC
TRBD1	15	NA	TRBV27	TRBJ1-1	CASSLAGTGGTEAFF	TGTGCCAGCAGTCTCGCCGGGACAGGGGGTACTGAAGCTTTCTTT
NA	11	NA	TRBV6-1	TRBJ1-1	CAVRQAAEAFF	TGTGCCGTAAGACAGGCAGCCGAAGCTTTCTTT
NA	13	NA	TRBV7-6	TRBJ1-4	CASSSSPNEKLFF	TGTGCCAGCAGCTCATCCCCTAATGAAAAACTGTTTTTT
NA	13	NA	TRBV4-1	TRBJ2-7	CASSLSYSYEQYF	TGCGCCAGCAGTCTGTCTTACTCCTACGAGCAGTACTTC
TRBD2	14	NA	TRBV7-3	TRBJ2-7	CASSLGAGAHEQYF	TGTGCCAGCAGCTTAGGAGCGGGGGCCCACGAGCAGTACTTC
NA	14	NA	TRBV7-9	TRBJ2-1	CASSPWDTNNEQFF	TGTGCCAGCAGCCCGTGGGACACAAACAATGAGCAGTTCTTC
TRBD1	14	NA	TRBV29-1	TRBJ1-2	CSVGTQGAGYGYTF	TGCAGCGTGGGGACACAGGGGGCTGGCTATGGCTACACCTTC
TRBD1	14	few	TRBV6-4	TRBJ2-1	CATSDRGGHDEQFF	TGTGCCACCTCGGACAGGGGAGGGCACGATGAGCAGTTCTTC
NA	13	NA	TRBV6-5	TRBJ2-1	CASSYAGYNEQFF	TGTGCCAGCAGTTACGCGGGATACAATGAGCAGTTCTTC
NA	10	NA	TRBV2	TRBJ1-1	CASTSREAFF	TGTGCCAGCACGAGCCGGGAAGCTTTCTTT
TRBD1	15	NA	TRBV29-1	TRBJ1-2	CSVTAGTGTFYGYTF	TGCAGCGTTACCGCCGGGACAGGGACCTTCTATGGCTACACCTTC
NA	16	NA	TRBV10-1	TRBJ1-5	CASSDPDGVSNQPQHF	TGCGCCAGCAGTGACCCAGACGGAGTTAGCAATCAGCCCCAGCATTTT
NA	16	NA	TRBV5-8	TRBJ2-3	CASSSLLVDSTDTQYF	TGTGCCAGCAGCTCCTTACTAGTAGATAGCACAGATACGCAGTATTTT
TRBD1	13	NA	TRBV9	TRBJ1-6	CASSGDSYSPLHF	TGTGCCAGCAGCGGGGACAGCTATTCACCCCTCCACTTT
TRBD2	16	NA	TRBV13	TRBJ2-1	CASSYLAGGRDNEQFF	TGTGCCAGCAGCTACTTAGCGGGGGGGCGGGACAATGAGCAGTTCTTC
NA	15	NA	TRBV5-4	TRBJ1-1	CASSPGVHTNTEAFF	TGTGCCAGCAGCCCAGGGGTCCACACGAACACTGAAGCTTTCTTT
NA	15	few	TRBV27	TRBJ2-1	CASSYRRDSYNEQFF	TGTGCCAGCAGTTATAGGAGGGACTCCTACAATGAGCAGTTCTTC
TRBD2	14	NA	TRBV5-1	TRBJ2-7	CASSFSAGAYEQYF	TGCGCCAGCAGCTTTTCAGCGGGAGCGTACGAGCAGTACTTC
NA	15	NA	TRBV11-2	TRBJ2-7	CASSSLAKSSYEQYF	TGTGCCAGCAGCTCACTCGCCAAGAGCTCCTACGAGCAGTACTTC
NA	16	medium-sized	TRBV4-2	TRBJ1-4	CASSQETRAYNEKLFF	TGTGCCAGCAGCCAAGAAACGAGGGCCTATAATGAAAAACTGTTTTTT
NA	15	NA	TRBV30	TRBJ1-2	CAWSDSLPRDYGYTF	TGTGCCTGGAGTGACTCTTTACCCCGGGACTATGGCTACACCTTC
TRBD1	15	NA	TRBV7-9	TRBJ2-5	CASSPGTGWPETQYF	TGTGCCAGCAGCCCTGGGACAGGGTGGCCAGAGACCCAGTACTTC
TRBD2	17	NA	TRBV2	TRBJ2-3	CASSGTSGSGRTDTQYF	TGTGCCAGCAGTGGGACTAGCGGGAGCGGGCGCACAGATACGCAGTATTTT
NA	14	NA	TRBV7-2	TRBJ2-2	CASSHRTGGRELFF	TGTGCCAGCAGCCATCGGACTGGCGGCCGGGAGCTGTTTTTT
NA	15	NA	TRBV13	TRBJ2-2	CASSLGSIGTGELFF	TGTGCCAGCAGCTTAGGTAGCATCGGGACCGGGGAGCTGTTTTTT
TRBD1	16	NA	TRBV7-9	TRBJ1-3	CASSLTGGGYGNTIYF	TGTGCCAGCAGCTTAACAGGGGGCGGGTATGGAAACACCATATATTTT
TRBD1	15	NA	TRBV27	TRBJ1-4	CASSQRQGGGEKLFF	TGTGCCAGCAGTCAGCGACAGGGAGGAGGTGAAAAACTGTTTTTT
NA	17	NA	TRBV6-1	TRBJ2-7	CASSEAVRLTLSYEQYF	TGTGCCAGCAGTGAAGCTGTCAGGCTAACCCTATCCTACGAGCAGTACTTC
TRBD2	16	medium-sized	TRBV29-1	TRBJ2-7	CSVGTFTSGAPYEQYF	TGCAGCGTTGGGACGTTTACTAGCGGGGCCCCCTACGAGCAGTACTTC
TRBD2	17	NA	TRBV4-1	TRBJ2-7	CASSQAHSGGNPYEQYF	TGCGCCAGCAGCCAAGCCCACAGCGGGGGAAACCCCTACGAGCAGTACTTC
NA	14	NA	TRBV6-6	TRBJ1-6	CASKEGVYNSPLHF	TGTGCCAGCAAGGAAGGGGTTTATAATTCACCCCTCCACTTT
NA	16	NA	TRBV15	TRBJ2-1	CATSGPRASVYNEQFF	TGTGCCACCAGCGGCCCGAGAGCTAGCGTATACAATGAGCAGTTCTTC
NA	13	NA	TRBV6-6	TRBJ2-1	CASSSTSYNEQFF	TGTGCCAGCAGTTCCACAAGTTACAATGAGCAGTTCTTC
NA	12	NA	TRBV11-2	TRBJ2-1	CASSPGTLEQFF	TGTGCCAGCAGCCCCGGGACTCTTGAGCAGTTCTTC
NA	15	NA	TRBV6-1	TRBJ1-5	CASSEEPISNQPQHF	TGTGCCAGCAGTGAAGAACCTATTAGCAATCAGCCCCAGCATTTT